These 31 T cell receptor beta chains were all obtained from the same sample, sequenced in a study of shared clonotypes between healthy human individuals. Data came from immunoSEQ multiplex PCR; TCRdb stores just in-frame clones and leaves some out. The sample contains 2 million to 2.5 million clones, 90% to 96% of which appear only once. Sequenced sample: naive CD4+ T cells sorted from blood. Subset in this sample: CD45RA+ positively selected. The receptor source for this set is a man between 18 and 29 years old in good health.

The sample holds one count of this clone. The J gene is TRBJ1-1, the V gene TRBV6-6; D is ambiguous. The CDR3 runs to 14 residues. Germline V CDR1 and CDR2: MNHNY, SVGAGI (reference sequence). Trimming took 0 bases from V and 3 from J, leaving 8 bases between them. The CDR3 DNA sequence: TGTGCCAGCAGTTACTCGGGAATGGACACTGAAGCTTTCTTT. The encoded protein is CASSYSGMDTEAFF.

This CDR3 is CASSSEGLAAYNEQFF. In DNA, the CDR3 is TGTGCCAGCAGCTCCGAGGGACTAGCGGCCTACAATGAGCAGTTCTTC. V is TRBV9 and J is TRBJ2-1; 11 nucleotides align to TRBD2. CDR1 is SGDLS and CDR2 is YYNGEE in the germline V gene. V lost 4 bases to trimming and J lost 2 bases; unmatched junction nucleotides: 5. There are 16 residues in the CDR3.

This clone has a single count. The rearrangement links TRBV4-1 to TRBJ1-2; D perhaps matches TRBD1 (6 bases). CDR1 and CDR2 (germline): MGHRA, YSYEKL. CDR3 length equals 16 residues. The V end lost 0 bases, the J end lost 7 bases, and 18 bases lay between the germline ends. The CDR3 sequence: CASSQESGQGRSGYTF. The CDR3 DNA reads as TGCGCCAGCAGCCAAGAATCGGGCCAGGGGAGATCTGGCTACACCTTC.

The chain has TRBV6-5 and TRBJ2-3, with a tentative D call TRBD2 (5 bases). The V gene's germline CDR1 is MNHEY and CDR2 SVGAGI. The CDR3 totals 14 residues. Trimming cost V 7 bases and J 0 bases, with 11 bases left between them. The CDR3 nucleotides are TGTGCCAGCATGAAGAGCGGTAGCACAGATACGCAGTATTTT. Residues: CASMKSGSTDTQYF.

This rearrangement joins TRBV19 to TRBJ1-6, with D tentatively TRBD1 (5 bases). Germline V gene lookup returns CDR1 LNHDA and CDR2 SQIVND (reference sequence). CDR3 length equals 15 residues. Trimming took 6 bases from V and 8 from J, leaving 17 bases between them. The CDR3 bases are TGTGCCAGTAGCCCCCCTTCGGGACGGTATTCACCCCTCCACTTT. Amino acids: CASSPPSGRYSPLHF.

The gene calls are TRBV6-5 and TRBJ2-1; TRBD2 matches 8 bases. Trimming took 2 bases from V and 0 from J; bases not matched to a gene: 3. CDR3 length: 16 residues. CDR1 and CDR2 (germline): MNHEY, SVGAGI. DNA for the CDR3: TGTGCCAGCAGTTACCGGACTAGCAGCTCCTACAATGAGCAGTTCTTC. Translation: CASSYRTSSSYNEQFF.

The chain links TRBV19 to TRBJ1-5; TRBD1 matches 7 bases. Trimming at V came to 7 bases and at J to 0 bases, leaving 6 bases not matched to a gene. The germline gives CDR1 LNHDA, CDR2 SQIVND (reference sequence). The CDR3 runs 15 residues. The CDR3 region is CASNNDRVSNQPQHF. CDR3 sequence (DNA): TGTGCCAGTAACAACGACAGGGTTAGCAATCAGCCCCAGCATTTT.

The chain has TRBV7-9 and TRBJ2-3; D not resolved. V dropped 1 base and J dropped 7 bases, with 9 bases sitting between them. The germline CDR1 and CDR2 sequences are SEHNR and FQNEAQ (reference sequence). The CDR3 covers 13 residues. CDR3: CASSLGNAHTQYF. CDR3 coding DNA: TGTGCCAGCAGCTTAGGCAACGCGCATACGCAGTATTTT. The full variable domain, rest sourced from reference TRBV7-9 and TRBJ2-3, is DTGVSQNPRHKITKRGQNVTFRCDPISEHNRLYWYRQTLGQGPEFLTYFQNEAQLEKSRLLSDRFSAERPKGSFSTLEIQRTEQGDSAMYLCASSLGNAHTQYFGPGTRLTVL.

This rearrangement joins TRBV2 to TRBJ2-5; 8 bases map to TRBD2. CDR1 is SNHLY and CDR2 is FYNNEI in the germline V gene. The CDR3 is 15 residues long. J was trimmed by 2 bases and V by 2 bases; bases with no gene match: 4. The CDR3 is CASSEFGRVQETQYF. CDR3 sequence (DNA): TGTGCCAGCAGTGAATTCGGGAGGGTTCAAGAGACCCAGTACTTC.

The chain is built from TRBV12-5 and TRBJ2-6, with unresolved D. This CDR3 is 18 amino acids long. Per germline, CDR1 LGHNT and CDR2 FRNRAP. Trimming took 5 bases from V and 0 from J, leaving 17 bases between them. The CDR3 nucleotides are TGTGCTAGTGGTCCAAGGATCGTGCTACACTCTGGGGCCAACGTCCTGACTTTC. It yields the protein CASGPRIVLHSGANVLTF. The full variable domain, with the rest looked up from reference TRBV12-5 and TRBJ2-6, is DARVTQTPRHKVTEMGQEVTMRCQPILGHNTVFWYRQTMMQGLELLAYFRNRAPLDDSGMPKDRFSAEMPDATLATLKIQPSEPRDSAVYFCASGPRIVLHSGANVLTFGAGSRLTVL.

The V call is TRBV19, the J call TRBJ2-3; D possibly corresponds to TRBD2 (5 bases). CDR3 length equals 16 residues. The V end lost 2 bases, the J end lost 5 bases, and 17 bases lay between the germline ends. The germline V gene encodes CDR1 LNHDA and CDR2 SQIVND (reference sequence). CDR3 in DNA: TGTGCCAGTAGTATAAGCGGACTTAGGAAGCGAGATACGCAGTATTTT. Encoded protein: CASSISGLRKRDTQYF.

The V and J genes are TRBV9 and TRBJ2-4, with D maybe TRBD2 (6 bases). V lost 4 bases and J 2 bases, leaving 13 bases between the germline ends. The germline V gene has CDR1 SGDLS and CDR2 YYNGEE. There are 15 residues in the CDR3. The CDR3 sequence is CASSPTRTTKNIQYF. The CDR3 bases are TGTGCCAGCAGCCCCACTCGGACTACCAAAAACATTCAGTACTTC.

The V and J genes are TRBV5-1 and TRBJ1-1; perhaps TRBD1 as D (5 bases). Trimming took 1 base from V and 2 from J, leaving 15 bases between them. This CDR3 contains 16 residues. Germline V gives CDR1 SGHRS, CDR2 YFSETQ. Written as DNA, the CDR3 is TGCGCCAGCAGCTTGACCCGAGCCCAGGGAAACACTGAAGCTTTCTTT. Its protein is CASSLTRAQGNTEAFF.

The V gene is TRBV4-3, the J gene TRBJ2-7; a possible D gene is TRBD1 (5 bases). The CDR3 is made up of 16 amino acids. Germline assignment: CDR1 LGHNA and CDR2 YSLEER. The V gene lost 4 bases and the J gene lost 1 base, with 17 bases spanning the gap. CDR3 protein: CASSPSLTVRSYEQYF. The CDR3 coding sequence is TGCGCCAGCAGCCCTTCTCTGACAGTCAGATCCTACGAGCAGTACTTC.

This clone appeared a single time. V usage is TRBV7-2 and J usage is TRBJ1-2, with D possibly TRBD1 on 6 matching bases. CDR3 length: 13 amino acids. V was trimmed by 5 bases and J by 5 bases, leaving 12 bases between them. Germline V gives CDR1 SGHTA, CDR2 FQGNSA. CDR3 bases: TGTGCCAGCAGCGACGACAGGCGGTATGGCTACACCTTC. Its protein is CASSDDRRYGYTF.

The chain recombines TRBV11-3 with TRBJ2-3; TRBD2 agrees at 10 bases. CDR1 and CDR2 from the germline V gene are SGHNT and YENEEA. This CDR3 region has 16 residues. Germline trimming cut 3 bases from V and 4 bases from J; bases unmatched to any gene: 7. CDR3 bases: TGTGCCAGCAGCTTCGGTGGTAGCGGGGGGCCAGATACGCAGTATTTT. This codes for CASSFGGSGGPDTQYF.

Remarks on this clone: Other DNA sequences in the sample encode the same CDR3. This rearrangement joins TRBV5-1 to TRBJ2-5; possible D gene TRBD1, 5 bases. V lost 4 bases to trimming and J lost 2 bases, with 12 bases between them. The CDR3 totals 14 residues. The germline V gene encodes CDR1 SGHRS and CDR2 YFSETQ. CDR3 nucleotide sequence: TGCGCCAGCAGCCCATCAGGGCTTCAAGAGACCCAGTACTTC. This codes for CASSPSGLQETQYF.

The chain has TRBV30 and TRBJ2-1, with 13 bases identical to TRBD2. CDR3 length: 17 residues. In germline, CDR1 is GTSNPN, CDR2 SVGIG (reference sequence). V shed 3 bases and J 0 bases; nucleotides not matched to a gene: 5. CDR3: CAWSLTSGRSSYNEQFF. In nucleotides, the CDR3 is TGTGCCTGGAGCCTGACTAGCGGGAGGTCCTCCTACAATGAGCAGTTCTTC.

This sequence joins TRBV10-3 and TRBJ2-1; 10 nucleotides line up with TRBD2. Germline trimming cut 3 bases from V and 8 bases from J; bases unmatched to any gene: 1. This CDR3 is 13 amino acids long. Looked up from germline, CDR1 is ENHRY and CDR2 is SYGVKD. The CDR3 region is CAISDLAGDEQFF. The DNA of the CDR3 is TGTGCCATCAGTGATCTAGCGGGGGATGAGCAGTTCTTC.

The J gene is TRBJ2-2, the V gene TRBV6-1, with TRBD2 matching 12 bases. Germline values: CDR1 MNHNS, CDR2 SASEGT. The length of the CDR3 is 16 residues. V lost 0 bases to trimming and J lost 4 bases; unmatched junction nucleotides: 0. This CDR3 reads CASSEALAGGTGELFF. The CDR3 coding sequence is TGTGCCAGCAGTGAAGCACTAGCGGGAGGCACCGGGGAGCTGTTTTTT.

Concerning this clone itself: The junction does not match germline at one end; this may be a read error. This sample also contains other DNA sequences that code for the same CDR3. This chain connects TRBV29-1 to TRBJ2-7, with TRBD1 identical over 8 bases. Per the germline V gene, CDR1 is SQVTM and CDR2 is ANQGSEA. The CDR3 extends over 13 amino acids. The CDR3 here is CSVEGQGPYEQYF. The CDR3 region has the DNA TGCAGCGTGGAAGGACAGGGCCCCTACGAGCAGTACTTC.

The gene calls are TRBV10-3 and TRBJ2-2; tentative D call: TRBD1 (6 bases). Germline V gene lookup returns CDR1 ENHRY and CDR2 SYGVKD. V gave up 4 bases and J gave up 9 bases, with 15 bases separating them. The CDR3 contains 14 residues. The CDR3 loop is CAISVSEGVRELFF. CDR3 bases: TGTGCCATCAGTGTGTCCGAGGGGGTTCGGGAGCTGTTTTTT.

The chain recombines TRBV9 with TRBJ2-7; 8 bases align to TRBD1. Unmatched junction bases numbered 12, after V lost 4 bases and J lost 6 bases. CDR3 length: 15 amino acids. CDR1 and CDR2 (germline): SGDLS, YYNGEE. Here the CDR3 DNA reads TGTGCCAGCAGCCCTCATGGACAGGGACCCTTCGAGCAGTACTTC. Translated: CASSPHGQGPFEQYF.

The chain uses TRBV10-1 and TRBJ2-7; 7 bases are a match to TRBD2. The CDR3 has 14 amino acids. The V gene end was trimmed by 7 bases and the J gene end by 2 bases; junction bases not matched to a gene: 8. Germline CDR1 reads WNHNN; CDR2 reads SYGVQD (reference sequence). Here the CDR3 DNA reads TGCGCCAGCACCAAGCGGCGGGGGACCTACGAGCAGTACTTC. Encoded protein: CASTKRRGTYEQYF.

The chain carries TRBV7-2 and TRBJ2-1, with a tentative D call TRBD1 (7 bases). The CDR3 is made up of 16 amino acids. V dropped 1 base and J dropped 6 bases, with 16 bases sitting between them. The germline V gene has CDR1 SGHTA and CDR2 FQGNSA. CDR3 amino acids: CASSLESGAGGNEQFF. The CDR3 nucleotides read TGTGCCAGCAGCTTAGAATCGGGAGCAGGGGGCAATGAGCAGTTCTTC.

This chain joins TRBV19 and TRBJ1-4; 10 nucleotides agree with TRBD1. This CDR3 has 15 amino acids. J was trimmed by 6 bases and V by 4 bases; bases with no gene match: 5. Per the germline V gene, CDR1 is LNHDA and CDR2 is SQIVND (reference sequence). The CDR3 loop reads CASSNPGQGHEKLFF. As DNA, the CDR3 is TGTGCCAGTAGTAACCCGGGACAGGGGCATGAAAAACTGTTTTTT.

As for this clone: The sample contains more than one DNA sequence encoding this CDR3. The CDR3 DNA reads as TGCAGCGTTGAACGCAGGATGAACACTGAAGCTTTCTTT. Its protein product is CSVERRMNTEAFF. The genes are TRBV29-1 and TRBJ1-1; D remains ambiguous. The CDR3 length is 13 residues. V lost 2 bases and J lost 0, with 7 bases in between. Germline CDR1 reads SQVTM; CDR2 reads ANQGSEA.

This chain joins TRBV4-1 and TRBJ2-5; 10 bases line up with TRBD2. CDR3 length equals 18 residues. After removal of 0 bases from V and 5 bases from J, the junction contained 12 bases not matched to a gene. CDR1 and CDR2 (germline): MGHRA, YSYEKL. Written as DNA, the CDR3 is TGCGCCAGCAGCCAAGAGTTAGCGGGAGGTTTCCGTGAGGAGACCCAGTACTTC. This gives the protein CASSQELAGGFREETQYF.

The gene calls are TRBV7-9 and TRBJ1-1; a possible D gene is TRBD1 (5 bases). Germline lookup yields CDR1 SEHNR and CDR2 FQNEAQ (reference sequence). The CDR3 runs to 16 residues. Trimming removed 8 bases from V and 0 bases from J, with 19 bases in between. CDR3 sequence: CASSLRRGRMNTEAFF. For the CDR3, the DNA is TGTGCCAGCTCCCTCCGTCGGGGCAGGATGAACACTGAAGCTTTCTTT.

V gene TRBV6-4 combines with J gene TRBJ2-2, with TRBD1 matching 8 bases. The CDR3 consists of 14 residues. With V trimmed by 9 bases and J by 3 bases, 6 bases remained unmatched. Germline CDR1 is MRHNA and CDR2 is SNTAGT. The DNA for the CDR3 is TGTGCCAGTCGGACAGGGATGGACACCGGGGAGCTGTTTTTT. Translated, it gives CASRTGMDTGELFF.

The V call is TRBV6-6, the J call TRBJ2-2, with a weak D call TRBD1 (5 bases). The CDR3 is made up of 16 amino acids. V shed 0 bases and J shed 0 bases, with 8 bases lying between them. Germline CDR1 MNHNY, CDR2 SVGAGI (reference sequence). This chain's CDR3 is CASSYSREANTGELFF. DNA for the CDR3: TGTGCCAGCAGTTACTCCAGGGAAGCGAACACCGGGGAGCTGTTTTTT.